A single sample gave rise to the 32 T cell receptor beta chains below, sequenced in a study of blood T cell repertoires in COVID-19. Profiling relied on immunoSEQ multiplex PCR, and the TCRdb table lists in-frame clones only, not all of them. Of over 250,000 clones in the sample, about 88% were seen once. Sequencing used PBMCs or T cells enriched from blood (not recorded which). The receptors were gathered from a woman aged 45-60 years who had recovered from COVID-19.

The J gene is TRBJ1-1, the V gene TRBV5-8; D is uncertain. The V end was cut by 6 bases, the J end by 0 bases, with 12 bases between. Germline V gives CDR1 SGHTS, CDR2 YDEGEE. This CDR3 is built from 14 residues. The CDR3 reads CASIRTPMNTEAFF. The CDR3 nucleotides read TGTGCCAGCATCCGGACTCCGATGAACACTGAAGCTTTCTTT.

This chain uses TRBV27 with TRBJ1-4; no reliable D call. This CDR3 contains 14 residues. Trimming stripped 11 bases from V and 5 bases from J, with 18 bases between. CDR1 and CDR2 (germline): MNHEY, SMNVEV (reference sequence). The CDR3 is CAPLRGRVNEKLFF. The CDR3 nucleotides read TGTGCCCCCCTCCGGGGTAGGGTGAATGAAAAACTGTTTTTT.

The J gene is TRBJ1-4, the V gene TRBV7-9; 8 nucleotides agree with TRBD1. V was clipped by 6 bases and J by 7 bases; unmatched bases: 7. Germline-derived CDR1 and CDR2 are SEHNR and FQNEAQ (reference sequence). The CDR3 runs to 14 residues. The CDR3 DNA reads as TGTGCCAGCAGAAAAGGACAGGGATTTGAAAAACTGTTTTTT. It codes for CASRKGQGFEKLFF. Looking up the rest from reference TRBV7-9 and TRBJ1-4 gives the full variable domain: DTGVSQNPRHKITKRGQNVTFRCDPISEHNRLYWYRQTLGQGPEFLTYFQNEAQLEKSRLLSDRFSAERPKGSFSTLEIQRTEQGDSAMYLCASRKGQGFEKLFFGSGTQLSVL.

V and J are TRBV18 and TRBJ1-1; D not certain. Between the trimmed V and J ends, which lost 0 bases and 6 bases, there was a span of 20 bases. The CDR3 consists of 17 residues. Germline V gene data show CDR1 as KGHSH and CDR2 as LQKENI. The CDR3 is CASSPPLTANIVSEAFF. The CDR3 region has the DNA TGTGCCAGCTCACCACCCCTGACTGCCAACATAGTCTCTGAAGCTTTCTTT.

The rearrangement uses TRBV12-2 and TRBJ1-4; TRBD1 is taken as the D call from the table, unchecked against the DNA. TRBV12-2 is flagged as a pseudogene. This CDR3 is 15 amino acids long. The CDR3 loop is CAKPGQGATNEKLFF. The CDR3 DNA reads TGTGCAAAACCGGGACAGGGAGCAACTAATGAAAAACTGTTTTTT.

The chain uses TRBV19 and TRBJ2-1; 9 bases are shared with TRBD2. The CDR3 length is 14 residues. After removal of 4 bases from V and 6 bases from J, the junction contained 4 bases not matched to a gene. Germline V gene data show CDR1 as LNHDA and CDR2 as SQIVND (reference sequence). The chain's CDR3 is CASSSSGRGNEQFF. The DNA for the CDR3 is TGTGCCAGTAGTAGTAGCGGGAGAGGCAATGAGCAGTTCTTC.

The chain is built from TRBV7-8 and TRBJ2-7; D might be TRBD1 (5 bases). The CDR3 runs to 13 residues. Trimming removed 1 base at V and 6 bases at J, with 10 bases between. The germline V gene has CDR1 SGHVS and CDR2 FQNEAQ. This CDR3 is CASSLVRVGEQYF. In DNA, the CDR3 is TGTGCCAGCAGCTTAGTCAGGGTCGGCGAGCAGTACTTC.

Only one count was recorded for this clone. The chain has TRBV4-1 and TRBJ2-5, with 13 positions matching TRBD2. This CDR3 has 19 residues. The V gene's germline CDR1 is MGHRA and CDR2 YSYEKL. Trimming took 0 bases from V and 5 from J; bases not matched to a gene: 12. The CDR3 loop is CASSQDSFGLAGAKETQYF. CDR3 sequence (DNA): TGCGCCAGCAGCCAAGATAGTTTCGGACTAGCGGGAGCAAAGGAGACCCAGTACTTC.

V usage is TRBV5-1 and J usage is TRBJ2-7, with D unclear. V was clipped by 0 bases and J by 2 bases, with 6 bases between them. CDR1 and CDR2 from the germline V gene are SGHRS and YFSETQ. The CDR3 runs 13 residues. CDR3 coding DNA: TGCGCCAGCAGCTTGGCCTATCCCTACGAGCAGTACTTC. Its protein is CASSLAYPYEQYF.

In this sample, this clone turned up once. The chain uses TRBV12-3 or TRBV12-4 and TRBJ1-1; D is perhaps TRBD1 (6 bases). CDR3 length: 12 residues. V lost 6 bases to trimming and J lost 5 bases, with 10 bases between them. This CDR3 is CASSHTGTEAFF. CDR3 coding DNA: TGTGCCAGCAGCCATACAGGGACTGAAGCTTTCTTT.

The chain joins TRBV9 to TRBJ1-2; 10 positions agree with TRBD1. Germline loops: CDR1 SGDLS, CDR2 YYNGEE. There are 17 residues in the CDR3. The V and J ends lost 3 bases and 1 base, in that order; junction bases with no gene match: 9. The CDR3 DNA follows: TGTGCCAGCAGCGGAGGACAGGGGGAACCGTTTAACTATGGCTACACCTTC. Protein product: CASSGGQGEPFNYGYTF.

The J gene is TRBJ1-4, the V gene TRBV5-1, with a tentative D call TRBD1 (5 bases). Trimming left V 6 bases short and J 4 bases short, with 13 bases between. In germline, CDR1 is SGHRS, CDR2 YFSETQ. The CDR3 extends over 14 amino acids. The chain's CDR3 is CASNPGGFNEKLFF. The CDR3 coding sequence is TGCGCCAGCAACCCCGGGGGATTTAATGAAAAACTGTTTTTT.

CDR3 sequence: CASSPESGNNEQFF. DNA for the CDR3: TGTGCCAGCAGCCCAGAAAGCGGAAACAATGAGCAGTTCTTC. This rearrangement joins TRBV7-3 to TRBJ2-1; D possibly corresponds to TRBD2 (5 bases). The CDR3 runs to 14 residues. V was clipped by 5 bases and J by 5 bases, with 13 bases between them. CDR1 and CDR2 from the germline V gene are SGHTA and FQGTGA. Complete variable domain (other parts from reference TRBV7-3 and TRBJ2-1): GAGVSQTPSNKVTEKGKYVELRCDPISGHTALYWYRQSLGQGPEFLIYFQGTGAADDSGLPNDRFFAVRPEGSVSTLKIQRTERGDSAVYLCASSPESGNNEQFFGPGTRLTVL.

The rearrangement uses TRBV5-1 and TRBJ2-1, with a tentative D call TRBD1 (5 bases). Per germline, CDR1 SGHRS and CDR2 YFSETQ. V lost 5 bases to trimming and J lost 4 bases, with 7 bases between them. The CDR3 length is 12 residues. The CDR3 nucleotides are TGCGCCAGCAGTCGACAGTACAATGAGCAGTTCTTC. Its protein is CASSRQYNEQFF.

This rearrangement joins TRBV27 to TRBJ2-5, with 11 nucleotides matching TRBD2. The junction had 15 bases not matched to a gene; V was cut back by 2 bases and J by 4 bases. The CDR3 is 19 residues long. Germline CDR1 is MNHEY and CDR2 is SMNVEV (reference sequence). CDR3 in amino acids: CASSLTGTSGTPGRETQYF. The CDR3 nucleotides are TGTGCCAGCAGTTTAACCGGGACTAGCGGCACCCCAGGCAGAGAGACCCAGTACTTC.

V gene TRBV6-2 or TRBV6-3 combines with J gene TRBJ2-2; TRBD1 aligns across 8 bases. The CDR3 totals 19 residues. Per the germline V gene, CDR1 is MNHEY and CDR2 is SVGEGT. The J segment lost 1 base and the V segment lost 4 bases, leaving 14 bases of the junction unmatched. CDR3 amino acids: CASSSPNDRGRENTGELFF. The CDR3 DNA is TGTGCCAGCAGTTCCCCAAATGACAGGGGACGGGAGAACACCGGGGAGCTGTTTTTT.

The CDR3 is CASNRVTNEKLFF. The CDR3 nucleotides are TGTGCCAGCAACCGGGTCACTAATGAAAAACTGTTTTTT. The chain has TRBV28 and TRBJ1-4; D gene unclear. V dropped 7 bases and J dropped 2 bases, with 8 bases sitting between them. Germline lookup yields CDR1 MDHEN and CDR2 SYDVKM. The CDR3 is made up of 13 amino acids.

This clone was counted a few times. This chain connects TRBV5-1 to TRBJ2-7; 8 bases agree with TRBD2. The CDR3 length is 15 residues. CDR1 is SGHRS, CDR2 YFSETQ, per germline. Trimming took 0 bases from V and 4 from J; bases not matched to a gene: 6. The CDR3 region has the DNA TGCGCCAGCAGCTTGGCCCCGGGAGGGAGGTACGAGCAGTACTTC. This codes for CASSLAPGGRYEQYF.

The genes are TRBV9 and TRBJ1-3; D is unclear. Germline V gene data show CDR1 as SGDLS and CDR2 as YYNGEE. The ends were cut back, 0 bases at V and 0 bases at J, with 16 bases in the middle. The CDR3 contains 18 residues. CDR3 sequence (DNA): TGTGCCAGCAGCGTAGGTAACTCTGGCAGGTCCTCTGGAAACACCATATATTTT. It translates to CASSVGNSGRSSGNTIYF.

The chain uses TRBV7-8 and TRBJ1-6; the D gene is possibly TRBD1 (5 bases). Germline-derived CDR1 and CDR2 are SGHVS and FQNEAQ. The germline V and J ends were trimmed by 5 bases and 10 bases, with 18 bases remaining between them. The CDR3 sequence is 15 residues long. For the CDR3, the DNA is TGTGCCAGCAGCCAGGCCAGGGTTTCAGAGTCACCCCTCCACTTT. It specifies CASSQARVSESPLHF.

For this clone: The sample contains more than one DNA sequence encoding this CDR3. The chain recombines TRBV2 with TRBJ1-5; D gene unclear. The CDR3 is 12 residues long. CDR1 and CDR2 from the germline V gene are SNHLY and FYNNEI. The V gene lost 0 bases and the J gene lost 6 bases, with 3 bases spanning the gap. The CDR3 region is CASSEARQPQHF. DNA of the CDR3: TGTGCCAGCAGTGAAGCTCGTCAGCCCCAGCATTTT.

V and J are TRBV30 and TRBJ2-7, with 10 bases fitting TRBD1. The CDR3 spans 12 residues. CDR1 and CDR2 from the germline V gene are GTSNPN and SVGIG (reference sequence). V was pared by 1 base and J by 9 bases, with 3 bases of the junction left unmatched. DNA of the CDR3: TGTGCCTGGAGTGGGGGACAGGGGACGCAGTACTTC. It codes for CAWSGGQGTQYF.

The rearrangement uses TRBV29-1 and TRBJ2-5; possible D gene TRBD2, 5 bases. Germline V gene lookup returns CDR1 SQVTM and CDR2 ANQGSEA. V was clipped by 4 bases and J by 1 base, with 10 bases between them. There are 13 residues in the CDR3. CDR3 sequence (DNA): TGCAGCGTTGCGGCGGGCCCCCAAGAGACCCAGTACTTC. Its protein product is CSVAAGPQETQYF. The full variable domain, its missing parts supplied by reference TRBV29-1 and TRBJ2-5, is SAVISQKPSRDICQRGTSLTIQCQVDSQVTMMFWYRQQPGQSLTLIATANQGSEATYESGFVIDKFPISRPNLTFSTLTVSNMSPEDSSIYLCSVAAGPQETQYFGPGTRLLVL.

V gene TRBV7-2 combines with J gene TRBJ2-4; possible D gene TRBD1, 6 bases. The V end lost 0 bases, the J end lost 10 bases, and 10 bases lay between the germline ends. The CDR3 is made up of 13 amino acids. Looked up from germline, CDR1 is SGHTA and CDR2 is FQGNSA. For the CDR3, the DNA is TGTGCCAGCAGCTTAGCGGGGCAGGGGATTCAGTACTTC. The encoded protein is CASSLAGQGIQYF.

The chain is built from TRBV28 and TRBJ1-1, with a possible D match to TRBD1 (5 bases). This CDR3 contains 12 residues. The V and J ends lost 7 bases and 5 bases respectively, with 11 bases between them. In germline, CDR1 is MDHEN, CDR2 SYDVKM. The CDR3: CASTQRGTEAFF. The CDR3 coding sequence is TGTGCCAGCACCCAAAGGGGAACTGAAGCTTTCTTT.

This rearrangement joins TRBV30 to TRBJ1-1; TRBD1 might be the D (6 bases). The CDR3 length is 12 residues. Germline assignment: CDR1 GTSNPN and CDR2 SVGIG (reference sequence). The V end lost 5 bases, the J end lost 4 bases, and 11 bases lay between the germline ends. The DNA of the CDR3 is TGTGCCTGGGGTACAGGGACCACTGAAGCTTTCTTT. Amino acids: CAWGTGTTEAFF.

V usage is TRBV3-1 (or the pseudogene TRBV3-2) and J usage is TRBJ2-3; 7 nucleotides match TRBD2. The germline V gene encodes CDR1 LGHDT and CDR2 YNNKEL (reference sequence). The CDR3 is made up of 19 amino acids. V was clipped by 1 base and J by 0 bases; unmatched bases: 13. CDR3 in DNA: TGTGCCAGCAGCCAAGTACTCGGCGGGACTACGACTAGCACAGATACGCAGTATTTT. This sequence encodes CASSQVLGGTTTSTDTQYF.

V is TRBV29-1 and J is TRBJ2-5; TRBD1 matches 9 bases. The junction had 8 bases not matched to a gene; V was cut back by 7 bases and J by 5 bases. Germline V gene sequence: CDR1 SQVTM, CDR2 ANQGSEA. The length of the CDR3 is 13 residues. Here the CDR3 DNA reads TGCAGCGAGTTAACAGGGGGCCGGGAGACCCAGTACTTC. This encodes CSELTGGRETQYF.

As to this clone: In the same sample, other DNA sequences code for this CDR3. The CDR3 protein is CASSVGENEQFF. CDR3 DNA sequence: TGTGCCAGCAGCGTAGGAGAAAATGAGCAGTTCTTC. The chain recombines TRBV9 with TRBJ2-1; D is ambiguous. The CDR3 length is 12 residues. Germline values: CDR1 SGDLS, CDR2 YYNGEE. V lost 0 bases and J lost 7, with 5 bases in between.

The CDR3: CASSGGAGESTYF. CDR3 bases: TGTGCCAGCAGCGGGGGGGCAGGGGAATCCACCTACTTC. This chain uses TRBV28 with TRBJ2-7; 8 nucleotides match TRBD2. The CDR3 is 13 amino acids. V lost 6 bases, J lost 13 bases, and 14 bases stayed unmatched. Germline CDR1 and CDR2: MDHEN and SYDVKM.

J is TRBJ2-1 and V is TRBV19, with 10 bases identical to TRBD2. Germline V lookup: CDR1 LNHDA, CDR2 SQIVND (reference sequence). V lost 5 bases and J lost 3; bases outside the gene matches: 7. The CDR3 extends over 16 amino acids. The CDR3 region has the DNA TGTGCCAGTAGTGGGAGACTAGCGGGCGGCTACAATGAGCAGTTCTTC. Protein sequence: CASSGRLAGGYNEQFF.

V is TRBV11-3 and J is TRBJ1-6; possible D gene TRBD1, 5 bases. V shed 5 bases and J shed 6 bases, with 11 bases lying between them. The CDR3 has 14 residues. Germline lookup yields CDR1 SGHNT and CDR2 YENEEA. The CDR3 region is CASSTGLLNSPLHF. CDR3 sequence (DNA): TGTGCCAGCAGCACGGGACTCCTTAATTCACCCCTCCACTTT. The full variable domain, rest sourced from reference TRBV11-3 and TRBJ1-6, is EAGVVQSPRYKIIEKKQPVAFWCNPISGHNTLYWYLQNLGQGPELLIRYENEEAVDDSQLPKDRFSAERLKGVDSTLKIQPAELGDSAVYLCASSTGLLNSPLHFGNGTRLTVT.